What follows are 8 T cell receptor beta chains derived from one specimen sequenced in a study of blood T cell repertoires in COVID-19. Measured with immunoSEQ multiplex PCR; TCRdb has only the in-frame clones, and not every one. This table has some 170,000 clones, approximately 85% appearing once. The sample consisted of peripheral blood. These TCRs come from a woman aged 55-75 years with acute or convalescent COVID-19.

This chain connects TRBV19 to TRBJ1-1; 10 bases line up with TRBD1. There are 14 residues in the CDR3. Germline values: CDR1 LNHDA, CDR2 SQIVND (reference sequence). Trimming removed 4 bases from V and 4 bases from J; junction bases left unmatched: 3. The CDR3 loop reads CASSRDRGGTEAFF. CDR3 nucleotide sequence: TGTGCCAGTAGTAGGGACAGGGGAGGCACTGAAGCTTTCTTT.

The chain employs TRBV20-1 and TRBJ2-3; a weak D match, TRBD2 (5 bases). Germline loops: CDR1 DFQATT, CDR2 SNEGSKA (reference sequence). Trimming shortened V by 5 bases and J by 5 bases, and 8 bases separated the two germline ends. This CDR3 contains 11 residues. CDR3 coding DNA: TGCAGTGCTCGGAGGCTAGATACGCAGTATTTT. It specifies CSARRLDTQYF.

The chain carries TRBV11-2 and TRBJ1-4, with 11 nucleotides matching TRBD1. Trimming at V came to 8 bases and at J to 5 bases, leaving 4 bases not matched to a gene. The CDR3 is made up of 14 amino acids. The V gene's germline CDR1 is SGHAT and CDR2 FQNNGV. The CDR3 region is CASGTGGSNEKLFF. The CDR3 DNA follows: TGTGCCAGCGGGACAGGGGGATCAAATGAAAAACTGTTTTTT.

The V call is TRBV30, the J call TRBJ1-5, with a weak D call TRBD1 (5 bases). Trimming took off 2 bases at V and 3 bases at J, with 14 bases between the two ends. The CDR3 length is 15 residues. Germline CDR1 and CDR2: GTSNPN and SVGIG (reference sequence). The CDR3 DNA is TGTGCCTGGAGTAACCGGGGGGGACTCAATCAGCCCCAGCATTTT. This translates into CAWSNRGGLNQPQHF.

This chain uses TRBV19 with TRBJ1-5; 12 nucleotides match TRBD1. CDR3 size: 15 residues. The ends lost 10 bases at V and 7 bases at J; junction bases unmatched: 11. In germline, CDR1 is LNHDA, CDR2 SQIVND (reference sequence). CDR3 nucleotides: TGTGCCACCCACCCCGGGACAGGGGGCAGGCAGCCCCAGCATTTT. This codes for CATHPGTGGRQPQHF. The whole variable domain, remainder taken from reference TRBV19 and TRBJ1-5, is DGGITQSPKYLFRKEGQNVTLSCEQNLNHDAMYWYRQDPGQGLRLIYYSQIVNDFQKGDIAEGYSVSREKKESFPLTVTSAQKNPTAFYLCATHPGTGGRQPQHFGDGTRLSIL.

In nucleotides, the CDR3 is TGTGCCACCAGTGACCCGGGACAGCCCAATCAGCCCCAGCATTTT. It is translated as CATSDPGQPNQPQHF. The V and J genes are TRBV24-1 and TRBJ1-5, with 7 bases fitting TRBD1. Germline trimming cut 4 bases from V and 3 bases from J; bases unmatched to any gene: 5. CDR3 length: 15 residues. The germline gives CDR1 KGHDR, CDR2 SFDVKD.

The chain's CDR3 is CASSRTGGDGLTGYTF. DNA for the CDR3: TGTGCCAGCAGCCGCACCGGGGGGGATGGATTGACCGGCTACACCTTC. The chain combines TRBV5-8 with TRBJ1-2, with a weak D call TRBD1 (5 bases). The CDR3 is 16 residues long. The germline gives CDR1 SGHTS, CDR2 YDEGEE. V gave up 4 bases and J gave up 8 bases, with 24 bases separating them.

The DNA of the CDR3 is TGTGCCACCAGTGATCCTCCGGGACAGAAGGACGAGCAGTACGTC. This encodes CATSDPPGQKDEQYV. The chain carries TRBV24-1 and TRBJ2-7; 7 bases agree with TRBD1. The CDR3 has 15 residues. Trimming removed 3 bases from V and 5 bases from J; junction bases left unmatched: 9. From germline, CDR1 is KGHDR and CDR2 SFDVKD.